Below are 29 T cell receptor beta chains sequenced from a single sample in a study of blood T cell repertoires in COVID-19. The protocol was immunoSEQ multiplex PCR, while the TCRdb copy is restricted to in-frame clones and leaves out a portion. The sample contains a few hundred thousand clones, approximately 90% of which appear only once. Sequencing input: peripheral blood. The receptors were sampled from a man aged 30 to 39 who had recovered from COVID-19.

The chain has TRBV30 and TRBJ1-5; no firm D call. This CDR3 is 13 amino acids long. Trimming stripped 0 bases from V and 4 bases from J, with 7 bases between. The germline gives CDR1 GTSNPN, CDR2 SVGIG (reference sequence). CDR3 nucleotides: TGTGCCTGGAGTGTTCACAGAAATCAGCCCCAGCATTTT. It codes for CAWSVHRNQPQHF.

The V gene is TRBV11-2, the J gene TRBJ1-2; D is perhaps TRBD1 (5 bases). The CDR3 is made up of 15 amino acids. The V end lost 5 bases, the J end lost 4 bases, and 17 bases lay between the germline ends. Germline lookup yields CDR1 SGHAT and CDR2 FQNNGV. In DNA form, the CDR3 reads TGTGCCAGCAGCCCGTTGGGGGGAAGGGGCTATGGCTACACCTTC. Amino acid sequence: CASSPLGGRGYGYTF.

This clone was seen a single time. CDR3 DNA sequence: TGTGCCAGCAGCCTAAGTAGAGCGAACACTGAAGCTTTCTTT. Protein sequence: CASSLSRANTEAFF. This rearrangement joins TRBV7-2 to TRBJ1-1; D is ambiguous. Trimming removed 5 bases from V and 1 base from J, with 11 bases in between. This CDR3 comprises 14 residues. Germline V CDR1 and CDR2: SGHTA, FQGNSA.

The J gene is TRBJ1-5, the V gene TRBV19; D gene ambiguous. Germline CDR1 LNHDA, CDR2 SQIVND (reference sequence). The CDR3 runs to 15 residues. The V and J ends lost 5 bases and 0 bases respectively, with 11 bases between them. The CDR3 protein is CASSYDDYSNQPQHF. In DNA form, the CDR3 reads TGTGCCAGTAGTTACGACGACTATAGCAATCAGCCCCAGCATTTT.

The chain uses TRBV6-2 or TRBV6-3 and TRBJ2-5, with 8 nucleotides matching TRBD2. The CDR3 totals 17 residues. Germline V lookup: CDR1 MNHEY, CDR2 SVGEGT. J was trimmed by 1 base and V by 2 bases; bases with no gene match: 9. The CDR3 region has the DNA TGTGCCAGCAGTTACCGGCGGGGCGGGGGGAGCCAAGAGACCCAGTACTTC. Amino acid sequence: CASSYRRGGGSQETQYF.

The chain recombines TRBV27 with TRBJ2-5; unclear D gene. V lost 5 bases, J lost 0 bases, and 4 bases lay in between. Germline V gene data show CDR1 as MNHEY and CDR2 as SMNVEV (reference sequence). The CDR3 has 12 residues. The CDR3 DNA sequence: TGTGCCAGCAGTCCCGACCAAGAGACCCAGTACTTC. The encoded protein is CASSPDQETQYF.

The chain recombines TRBV12-3 or TRBV12-4 with TRBJ2-2; no definite D call. Deletions cut 1 base from V and 8 bases from J, with 8 bases between. This CDR3 is 13 amino acids long. CDR3 coding DNA: TGTGCCAGCAGTTTAGAGATGGCTGGGGAGCTGTTTTTT. Its protein is CASSLEMAGELFF.

The V and J genes are TRBV12-5 and TRBJ1-1; D ambiguous. Germline V gives CDR1 LGHNT, CDR2 FRNRAP. V was pared by 6 bases and J by 1 base, with 9 bases between. CDR3 size: 13 residues. The CDR3 nucleotides are TGTGCTAGTGGGCCCGGAGGGAACACTGAAGCTTTCTTT. Translated, it gives CASGPGGNTEAFF.

The chain recombines TRBV7-2 with TRBJ1-1, with 9 nucleotides matching TRBD1. V was clipped by 7 bases and J by 5 bases; unmatched bases: 11. Germline assignment: CDR1 SGHTA and CDR2 FQGNSA. This CDR3 has 15 residues. CDR3 region: CASNNLQGAQTEAFF. CDR3 DNA: TGTGCCAGCAACAATCTACAGGGGGCGCAAACTGAAGCTTTCTTT.

The chain links TRBV19 to TRBJ1-4; the match to TRBD1 covers 9 bases. The length of the CDR3 is 17 residues. V lost 4 bases to trimming and J lost 7 bases; unmatched junction nucleotides: 13. Per the germline V gene, CDR1 is LNHDA and CDR2 is SQIVND (reference sequence). Written as DNA, the CDR3 is TGTGCCAGTAGTAGGGTCTGGGGACAGGGTGTGATTGAAAAACTGTTTTTT. It translates to CASSRVWGQGVIEKLFF.

The J gene is TRBJ2-2, the V gene TRBV13, with 9 bases fitting TRBD1. The CDR3 contains 15 residues. The trim removed 5 bases at V and 11 bases at J, leaving 12 bases unmatched. CDR1 and CDR2 from the germline V gene are PRHDT and FYEKMQ (reference sequence). CDR3 coding DNA: TGTGCCAGCAGCCCGACGTCCCGGGACAGGGACGAGCTGTTTTTT. This codes for CASSPTSRDRDELFF.

This clone has a single count. The same CDR3 arises from other DNA sequences in this sample as well. J is TRBJ1-4 and V is TRBV6-5, with D perhaps matching TRBD1 (5 bases). Germline loops: CDR1 MNHEY, CDR2 SVGAGI. The CDR3 covers 12 residues. V lost 2 bases, J lost 8 bases, and 6 bases lay in between. The DNA for the CDR3 is TGTGCCAGCAGTTACGGGGGGGAAAAACTGTTTTTT. It specifies CASSYGGEKLFF.

The rearrangement uses TRBV30 and TRBJ1-1; D is unresolved. Germline values: CDR1 GTSNPN, CDR2 SVGIG (reference sequence). CDR3 length equals 14 residues. V shed 2 bases and J shed 0 bases, with 10 bases lying between them. CDR3 amino acids: CAWSNNNLNTEAFF. CDR3 bases: TGTGCCTGGAGTAACAATAACCTGAACACTGAAGCTTTCTTT.

The count of this clone is one. The chain combines TRBV27 with TRBJ2-7, with a possible D match to TRBD1 (6 bases). Germline-derived CDR1 and CDR2 are MNHEY and SMNVEV (reference sequence). The CDR3 is 12 residues long. V dropped 11 bases and J dropped 1 base, with 12 bases sitting between them. The CDR3 DNA is TGTGCCGCAGGGGTAGGGTCCTACGAGCAGTACTTC. This gives the protein CAAGVGSYEQYF.

V is TRBV11-3 and J is TRBJ2-2; TRBD2 aligns across 11 bases. CDR1 and CDR2 (germline): SGHNT, YENEEA. CDR3 size: 18 residues. With V trimmed by 5 bases and J by 1 base, 9 bases remained unmatched. The DNA of the CDR3 is TGTGCCAGCAGCCCTACCCTTACTAGCGGGGGGAACACCGGGGAGCTGTTTTTT. Translating it yields CASSPTLTSGGNTGELFF. Full variable domain (remainder filled in from reference TRBV11-3 and TRBJ2-2): EAGVVQSPRYKIIEKKQPVAFWCNPISGHNTLYWYLQNLGQGPELLIRYENEEAVDDSQLPKDRFSAERLKGVDSTLKIQPAELGDSAVYLCASSPTLTSGGNTGELFFGEGSRLTVL.

Only one count was recorded for this clone. V and J are TRBV4-3 and TRBJ1-4; D is unresolved. V shed 5 bases and J shed 7 bases, with 20 bases lying between them. This CDR3 is built from 16 residues. Germline CDR1 reads LGHNA; CDR2 reads YSLEER. The CDR3 loop reads CASSLTRGGLSEKLFF. The CDR3 coding sequence is TGCGCCAGCAGCTTAACCCGGGGAGGGTTGTCTGAAAAACTGTTTTTT.

This chain connects TRBV24-1 to TRBJ2-5; TRBD1 matches 8 bases. This CDR3 spans 15 amino acids. Germline CDR1 KGHDR, CDR2 SFDVKD. J was trimmed by 5 bases and V by 4 bases; bases with no gene match: 8. The CDR3 loop reads CATSDPTGGGETQYF. The CDR3 DNA is TGTGCCACCAGTGACCCTACAGGGGGTGGGGAGACCCAGTACTTC.

The chain has TRBV30 and TRBJ1-3, with 10 bases fitting TRBD1. Trimming removed 5 bases from V and 5 bases from J; junction bases left unmatched: 15. Germline V gene sequence: CDR1 GTSNPN, CDR2 SVGIG (reference sequence). There are 17 residues in the CDR3. The CDR3 loop is CAWPNSPGTGVRNTIYF. The CDR3 DNA is TGTGCCTGGCCTAACTCCCCCGGGACAGGGGTAAGAAACACCATATATTTT.

This chain connects TRBV10-1 to TRBJ2-6, with 9 bases that match TRBD1. Germline V gene sequence: CDR1 WNHNN, CDR2 SYGVQD (reference sequence). The junction had 10 bases not matched to a gene; V was cut back by 6 bases and J by 4 bases. CDR3 length equals 17 residues. CDR3 amino acids: CASREGQGRTGANVLTF. CDR3 coding DNA: TGCGCCAGCAGAGAGGGACAGGGCCGTACCGGGGCCAACGTCCTGACTTTC.

The chain recombines TRBV13 with TRBJ2-6; D gene uncertain. Germline loops: CDR1 PRHDT, CDR2 FYEKMQ (reference sequence). V was pared by 4 bases and J by 9 bases, with 10 bases between. There are 13 residues in the CDR3. The CDR3 bases are TGTGCCAGCAGCTATAGTACTGTCAACGTCCTGACTTTC. It translates to CASSYSTVNVLTF.

The chain is built from TRBV19 and TRBJ1-5, with D possibly matching TRBD1 (6 bases). The CDR3 is made up of 14 amino acids. The germline V gene has CDR1 LNHDA and CDR2 SQIVND (reference sequence). Trimming cost V 10 bases and J 9 bases, with 22 bases left between them. The chain's CDR3 is CATTWDTRGGPQHF. The CDR3 DNA reads TGTGCCACCACATGGGACACCCGTGGGGGGCCCCAGCATTTT.

J is TRBJ1-1 and V is TRBV19, with D perhaps matching TRBD1 (5 bases). Germline V gene lookup returns CDR1 LNHDA and CDR2 SQIVND (reference sequence). The V end lost 9 bases, the J end lost 4 bases, and 12 bases lay between the germline ends. The CDR3 runs 12 residues. CDR3 nucleotides: TGTGCCAGCCGGGTGGGGGGCACTGAAGCTTTCTTT. Its protein product is CASRVGGTEAFF.

The chain recombines TRBV6-1 with TRBJ1-5; unclear D gene. With 1 base removed from V and 7 bases from J, the gap between germline ends came to 8 bases. CDR3 length: 13 residues. Per the germline V gene, CDR1 is MNHNS and CDR2 is SASEGT. CDR3 loop: CASSEGRYQPQHF. The CDR3 DNA is TGTGCCAGCAGTGAAGGGAGGTACCAGCCCCAGCATTTT.

A single count supports this clone. The CDR3 here is CASSPAGDRSYEQYF. The CDR3 region has the DNA TGTGCCAGCAGTCCAGCTGGGGACAGATCCTACGAGCAGTACTTC. The rearrangement uses TRBV28 and TRBJ2-7; the match to TRBD1 covers 7 bases. Germline CDR1 is MDHEN and CDR2 is SYDVKM. Germline trimming cut 5 bases from V and 1 base from J; bases unmatched to any gene: 8. The CDR3 contains 15 residues.

The chain couples TRBV12-5 to TRBJ2-7; D is possibly TRBD2 (6 bases). V shed 7 bases and J shed 0 bases, with 16 bases lying between them. The CDR3 totals 15 residues. Germline CDR1 and CDR2: LGHNT and FRNRAP. The CDR3 bases are TGTGCTAGTGCCCCCCCAGGAGGGCTCTCCTACGAGCAGTACTTC. It is translated as CASAPPGGLSYEQYF.

V gene TRBV5-6 combines with J gene TRBJ1-2; TRBD1 matches at 8 bases. J was trimmed by 9 bases and V by 5 bases; bases with no gene match: 9. CDR3 length equals 13 residues. From germline, CDR1 is SGHDT and CDR2 YYEEEE. DNA of the CDR3: TGTGCCAGCAGACTATGGACAGGGAGGAGCTACACCTTC. Its protein is CASRLWTGRSYTF.

This clone was picked up one time. V usage is TRBV9 and J usage is TRBJ2-3; D is undetermined. The CDR3 spans 14 residues. CDR1 is SGDLS, CDR2 YYNGEE, per germline. The V end lost 0 bases, the J end lost 3 bases, and 8 bases lay between the germline ends. DNA of the CDR3: TGTGCCAGCAGCGTAGACGGTAGTACAGATACGCAGTATTTT. This encodes CASSVDGSTDTQYF.

The rearrangement links TRBV6-5 to TRBJ1-2; D uncertain. V was cut by 4 bases and J by 4 bases, with 13 bases left in between. The CDR3 covers 14 residues. The germline V gene encodes CDR1 MNHEY and CDR2 SVGAGI. The CDR3 is CASSSIGVLYGYTF. In DNA, the CDR3 is TGTGCCAGCAGTTCGATCGGGGTGCTCTATGGCTACACCTTC.

V gene TRBV4-3 combines with J gene TRBJ1-1, with 9 bases aligning to TRBD1. The CDR3 runs to 15 residues. Germline CDR1 reads LGHNA; CDR2 reads YSLEER. With 4 bases clipped from V and 1 base from J, the junction kept 4 bases outside the gene matches. The CDR3 region has the DNA TGCGCCAGCAGCCCCTGGACAGGGGCGAACACTGAAGCTTTCTTT. Its translation is CASSPWTGANTEAFF.